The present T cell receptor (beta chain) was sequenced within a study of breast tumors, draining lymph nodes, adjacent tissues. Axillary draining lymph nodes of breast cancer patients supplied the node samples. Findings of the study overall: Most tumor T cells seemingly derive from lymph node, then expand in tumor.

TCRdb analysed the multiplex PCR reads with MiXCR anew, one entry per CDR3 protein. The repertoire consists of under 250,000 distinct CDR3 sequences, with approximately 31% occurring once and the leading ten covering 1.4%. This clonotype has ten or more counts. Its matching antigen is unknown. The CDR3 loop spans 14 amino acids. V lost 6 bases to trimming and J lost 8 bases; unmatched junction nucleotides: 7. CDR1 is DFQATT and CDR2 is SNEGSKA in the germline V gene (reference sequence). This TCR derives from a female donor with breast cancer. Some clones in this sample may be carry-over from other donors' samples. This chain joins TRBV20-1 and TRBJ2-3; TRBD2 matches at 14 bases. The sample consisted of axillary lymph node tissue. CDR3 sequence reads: CSAGLAGVVATQYF. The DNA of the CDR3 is TGCAGTGCGGGACTAGCGGGAGTTGTGGCTACGCAGTATTTT.